This T cell receptor beta chain was sequenced in a study of T-cell memory formation after mild COVID-19. On the study more broadly: Largely, the TCR clusters proved donor specific. Study-wide findings and caveats: Pre-infection memory carried some responding clones, suggesting that cross-reactive memory joined.

With constant-segment primers, 5'RACE yielded cDNA libraries of TCR alpha and TCR beta that carried sample barcodes and UMIs. In TCRdb, the 5' RACE reads were re-called with MiXCR into one record per CDR3 protein. The data show around 410,000 distinct CDR3 sequences, roughly a quarter seen once. This clonotype was picked up a small number of times. Its antigen is as yet unknown. The CDR3 covers 14 residues. CDR1 and CDR2 from the germline V gene are MNHNS and SASEGT. With 5 bases clipped from V and 4 bases from J, the junction kept 7 bases outside the gene matches. This clonotype originated in an adult woman who had mild COVID-19 (a few samples of this study predate the infection). Cell type and time point are not known. The sequencing input was PBMCs or a T cell subset sorted from them (not recorded which). J is TRBJ2-7 and V is TRBV6-1; TRBD1 matches at 8 bases. The CDR3 DNA sequence: TGTGCCAGCAGTCGCCTACAGGGGGAATACGAGCAGTACTTC. Translation: CASSRLQGEYEQYF.